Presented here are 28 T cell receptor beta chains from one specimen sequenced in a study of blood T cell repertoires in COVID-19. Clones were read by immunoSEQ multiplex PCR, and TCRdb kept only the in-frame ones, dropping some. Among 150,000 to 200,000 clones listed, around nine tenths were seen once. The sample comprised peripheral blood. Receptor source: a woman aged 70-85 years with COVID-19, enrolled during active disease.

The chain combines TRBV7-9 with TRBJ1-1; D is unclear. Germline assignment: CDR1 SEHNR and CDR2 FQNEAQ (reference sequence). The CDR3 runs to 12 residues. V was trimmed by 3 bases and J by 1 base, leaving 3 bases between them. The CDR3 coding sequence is TGTGCCAGCAGCTTTCGGAACACTGAAGCTTTCTTT. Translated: CASSFRNTEAFF.

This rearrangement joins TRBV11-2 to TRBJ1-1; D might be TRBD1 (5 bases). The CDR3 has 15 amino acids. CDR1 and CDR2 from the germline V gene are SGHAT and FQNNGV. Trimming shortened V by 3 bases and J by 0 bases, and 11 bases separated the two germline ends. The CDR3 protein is CASSFPAGLNTEAFF. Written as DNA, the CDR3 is TGTGCCAGCAGCTTTCCCGCGGGACTGAACACTGAAGCTTTCTTT. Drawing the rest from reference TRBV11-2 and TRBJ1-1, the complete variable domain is EAGVAQSPRYKIIEKRQSVAFWCNPISGHATLYWYQQILGQGPKLLIQFQNNGVVDDSQLPKDRFSAERLKGVDSTLKIQPAKLEDSAVYLCASSFPAGLNTEAFFGQGTRLTVV.

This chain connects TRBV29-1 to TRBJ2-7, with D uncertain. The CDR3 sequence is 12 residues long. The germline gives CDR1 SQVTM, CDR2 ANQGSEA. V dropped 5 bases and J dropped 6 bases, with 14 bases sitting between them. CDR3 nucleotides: TGCAGCGTTTCAAGTCCAGAGCGCGAGCAGTACTTC. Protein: CSVSSPEREQYF.

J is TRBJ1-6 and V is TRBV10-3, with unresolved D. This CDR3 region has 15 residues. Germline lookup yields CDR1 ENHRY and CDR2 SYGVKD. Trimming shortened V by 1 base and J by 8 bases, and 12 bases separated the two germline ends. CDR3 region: CAISEWAARDSPLHF. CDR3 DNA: TGTGCCATCAGTGAGTGGGCAGCCAGAGATTCACCCCTCCACTTT.

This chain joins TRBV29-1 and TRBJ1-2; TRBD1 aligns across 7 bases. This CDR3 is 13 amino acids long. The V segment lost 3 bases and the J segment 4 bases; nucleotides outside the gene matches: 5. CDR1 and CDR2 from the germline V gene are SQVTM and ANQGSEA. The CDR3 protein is CSVDNRGGYGYTF. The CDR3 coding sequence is TGCAGCGTTGATAACAGGGGAGGCTATGGCTACACCTTC.

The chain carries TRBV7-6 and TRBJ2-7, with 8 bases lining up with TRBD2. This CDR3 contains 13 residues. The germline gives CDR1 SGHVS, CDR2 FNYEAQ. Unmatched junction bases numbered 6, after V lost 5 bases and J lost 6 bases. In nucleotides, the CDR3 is TGTGCCAGCAGCGTCCGACTAGCGTCCGAGCAGTACTTC. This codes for CASSVRLASEQYF.

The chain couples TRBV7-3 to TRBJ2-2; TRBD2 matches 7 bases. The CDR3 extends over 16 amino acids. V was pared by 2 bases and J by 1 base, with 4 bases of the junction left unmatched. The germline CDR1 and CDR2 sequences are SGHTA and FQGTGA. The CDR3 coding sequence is TGTGCCAGCAGCTTAGGCAGCGGGAAGAACACCGGGGAGCTGTTTTTT. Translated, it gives CASSLGSGKNTGELFF.

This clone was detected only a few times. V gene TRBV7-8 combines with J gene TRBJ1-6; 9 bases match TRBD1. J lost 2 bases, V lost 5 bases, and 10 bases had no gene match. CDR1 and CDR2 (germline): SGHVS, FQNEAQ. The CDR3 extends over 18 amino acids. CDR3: CASSHRDRVSAYNSPLHF. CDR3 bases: TGTGCCAGCAGCCATAGGGACAGGGTTAGCGCCTATAATTCACCCCTCCACTTT.

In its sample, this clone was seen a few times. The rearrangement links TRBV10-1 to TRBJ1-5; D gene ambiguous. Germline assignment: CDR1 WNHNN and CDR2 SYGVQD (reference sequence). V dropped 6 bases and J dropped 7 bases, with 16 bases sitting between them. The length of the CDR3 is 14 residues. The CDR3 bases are TGCGCCAGCAGCCCTAAATCTCCCATCCAGCCCCAGCATTTT. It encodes CASSPKSPIQPQHF.

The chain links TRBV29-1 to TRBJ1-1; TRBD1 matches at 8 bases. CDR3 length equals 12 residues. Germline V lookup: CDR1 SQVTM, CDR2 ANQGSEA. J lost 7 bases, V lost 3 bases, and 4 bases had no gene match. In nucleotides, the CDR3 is TGCAGCGTTGACCCAGGGGGCTTTGAAGCTTTCTTT. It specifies CSVDPGGFEAFF.

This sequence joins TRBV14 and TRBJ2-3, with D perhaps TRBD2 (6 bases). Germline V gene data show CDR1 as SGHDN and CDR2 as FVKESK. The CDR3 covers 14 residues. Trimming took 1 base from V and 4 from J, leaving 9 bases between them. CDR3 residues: CASSQAGVPDTQYF. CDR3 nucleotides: TGTGCCAGCAGCCAAGCGGGAGTTCCAGATACGCAGTATTTT. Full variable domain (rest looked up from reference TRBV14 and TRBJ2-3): EAGVTQFPSHSVIEKGQTVTLRCDPISGHDNLYWYRRVMGKEIKFLLHFVKESKQDESGMPNNRFLAERTGGTYSTLKVQPAELEDSGVYFCASSQAGVPDTQYFGPGTRLTVL.

CDR3 protein: CASTQSAANLGTQYF. CDR3 DNA: TGTGCCAGCACCCAAAGTGCGGCTAACCTGGGGACCCAGTACTTC. This chain connects TRBV6-6 to TRBJ2-5; D is unresolved. V was trimmed by 7 bases and J by 7 bases, leaving 22 bases between them. The CDR3 contains 15 residues. Germline values: CDR1 MNHNY, CDR2 SVGAGI (reference sequence).

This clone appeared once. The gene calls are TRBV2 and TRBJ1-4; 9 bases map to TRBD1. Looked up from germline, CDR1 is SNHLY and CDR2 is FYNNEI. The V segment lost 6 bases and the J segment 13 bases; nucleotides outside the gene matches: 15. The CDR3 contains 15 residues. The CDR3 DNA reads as TGTGCCAGCAGGCCGGGACAGGGTTTTATCGGGCGACTGTTTTTT. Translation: CASRPGQGFIGRLFF.

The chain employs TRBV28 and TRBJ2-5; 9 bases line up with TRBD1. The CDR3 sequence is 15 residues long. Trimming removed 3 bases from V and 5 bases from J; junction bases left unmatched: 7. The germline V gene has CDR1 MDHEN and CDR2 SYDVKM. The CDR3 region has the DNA TGTGCCAGCAGTTTTGGAGGGACAGGGCGGGAGACCCAGTACTTC. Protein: CASSFGGTGRETQYF.

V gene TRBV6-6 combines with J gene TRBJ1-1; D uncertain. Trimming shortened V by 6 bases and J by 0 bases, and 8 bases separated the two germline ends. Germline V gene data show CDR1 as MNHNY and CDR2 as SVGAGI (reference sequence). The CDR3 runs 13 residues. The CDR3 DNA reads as TGTGCCAGCAGCCAAAACATGAACACTGAAGCTTTCTTT. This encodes CASSQNMNTEAFF.

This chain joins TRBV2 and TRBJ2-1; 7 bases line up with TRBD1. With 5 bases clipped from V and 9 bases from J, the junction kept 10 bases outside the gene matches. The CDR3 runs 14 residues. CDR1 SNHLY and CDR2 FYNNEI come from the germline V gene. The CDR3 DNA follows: TGTGCCAGCAGTAGGCAACAGGGGTTTGGTGAGCAGTTCTTC. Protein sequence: CASSRQQGFGEQFF.

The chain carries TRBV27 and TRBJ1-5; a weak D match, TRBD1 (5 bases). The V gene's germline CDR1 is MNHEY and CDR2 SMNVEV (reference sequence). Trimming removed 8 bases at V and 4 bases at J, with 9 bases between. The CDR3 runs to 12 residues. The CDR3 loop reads CASRDYNQPQHF. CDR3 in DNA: TGTGCCAGCCGGGACTATAATCAGCCCCAGCATTTT.

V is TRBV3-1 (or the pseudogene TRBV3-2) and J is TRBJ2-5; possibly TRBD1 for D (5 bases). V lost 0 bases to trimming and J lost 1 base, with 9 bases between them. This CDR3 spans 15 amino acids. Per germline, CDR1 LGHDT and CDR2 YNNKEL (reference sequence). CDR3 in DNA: TGTGCCAGCAGCCAAGATCCAGGGATCCAAGAGACCCAGTACTTC. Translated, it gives CASSQDPGIQETQYF.

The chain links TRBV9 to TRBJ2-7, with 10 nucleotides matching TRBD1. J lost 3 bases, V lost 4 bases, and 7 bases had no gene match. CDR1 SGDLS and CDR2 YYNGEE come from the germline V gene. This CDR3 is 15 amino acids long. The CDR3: CASSILGTGVYEQYF. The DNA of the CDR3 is TGTGCCAGCAGCATACTAGGGACAGGGGTCTACGAGCAGTACTTC. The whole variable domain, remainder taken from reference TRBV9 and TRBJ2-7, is DSGVTQTPKHLITATGQRVTLRCSPRSGDLSVYWYQQSLDQGLQFLIQYYNGEERAKGNILERFSAQQFPDLHSELNLSSLELGDSALYFCASSILGTGVYEQYFGPGTRLTVT.

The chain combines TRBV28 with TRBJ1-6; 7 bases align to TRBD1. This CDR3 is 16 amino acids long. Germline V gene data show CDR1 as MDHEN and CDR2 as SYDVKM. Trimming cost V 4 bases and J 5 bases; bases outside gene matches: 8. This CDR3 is CASSYIVDRDNSPLHF. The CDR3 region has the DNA TGTGCCAGCAGTTACATCGTCGACAGGGATAATTCACCCCTCCACTTT.

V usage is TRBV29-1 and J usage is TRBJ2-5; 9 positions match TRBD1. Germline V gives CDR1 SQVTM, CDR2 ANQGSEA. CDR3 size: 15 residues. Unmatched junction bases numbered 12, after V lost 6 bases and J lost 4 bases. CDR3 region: CSVTLPGQGAETQYF. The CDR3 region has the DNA TGCAGCGTGACCCTACCGGGACAGGGAGCAGAGACCCAGTACTTC.

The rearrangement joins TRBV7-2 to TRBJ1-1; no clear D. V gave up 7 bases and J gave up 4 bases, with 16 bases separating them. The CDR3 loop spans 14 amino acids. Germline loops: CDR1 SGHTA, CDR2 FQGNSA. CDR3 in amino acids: CASNTHAGVTEAFF. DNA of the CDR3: TGTGCCAGCAACACCCACGCGGGTGTCACTGAAGCTTTCTTT.

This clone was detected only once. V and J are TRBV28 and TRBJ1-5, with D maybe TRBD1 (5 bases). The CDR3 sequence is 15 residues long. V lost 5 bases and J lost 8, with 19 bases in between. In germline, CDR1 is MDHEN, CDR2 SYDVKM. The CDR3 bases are TGTGCCAGCAGTCACGACAGAGCTATTCACAAGCCCCAGCATTTT. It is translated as CASSHDRAIHKPQHF.

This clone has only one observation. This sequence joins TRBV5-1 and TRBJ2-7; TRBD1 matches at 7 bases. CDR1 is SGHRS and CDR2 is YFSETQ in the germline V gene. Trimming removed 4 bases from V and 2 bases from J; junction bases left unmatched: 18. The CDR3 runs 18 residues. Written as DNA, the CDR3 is TGCGCCAGCAGCCTTTCAACCTCCGCCGGGACAGTGACCTACGAGCAGTACTTC. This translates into CASSLSTSAGTVTYEQYF.

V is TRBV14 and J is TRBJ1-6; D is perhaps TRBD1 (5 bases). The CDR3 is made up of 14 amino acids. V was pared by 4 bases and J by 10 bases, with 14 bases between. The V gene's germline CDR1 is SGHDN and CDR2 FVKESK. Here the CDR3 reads CASSPRWGGSPLHF. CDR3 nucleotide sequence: TGTGCCAGCAGCCCCCGGTGGGGGGGATCACCCCTCCACTTT.

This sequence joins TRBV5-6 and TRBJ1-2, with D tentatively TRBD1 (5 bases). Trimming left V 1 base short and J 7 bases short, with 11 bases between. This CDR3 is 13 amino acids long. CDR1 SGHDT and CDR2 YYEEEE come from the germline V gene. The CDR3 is CASSLISGGGYTF. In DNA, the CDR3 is TGTGCCAGCAGCTTGATATCCGGGGGTGGCTACACCTTC.

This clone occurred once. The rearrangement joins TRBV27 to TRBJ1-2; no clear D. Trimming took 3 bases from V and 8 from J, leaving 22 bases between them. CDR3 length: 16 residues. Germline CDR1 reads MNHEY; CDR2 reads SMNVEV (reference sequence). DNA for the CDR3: TGTGCCAGCAGTTTTTCTTCGAGGTCCCAAGTACGCGGCTACACCTTC. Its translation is CASSFSSRSQVRGYTF.

The CDR3 spells CASSPTGKYGYTF. DNA for the CDR3: TGTGCCAGCAGCCCGACAGGGAAATATGGCTACACCTTC. V and J are TRBV5-6 and TRBJ1-2, with 7 bases lining up with TRBD1. The CDR3 runs 13 residues. V trimming: 4 bases; J trimming: 5 bases; junction bases outside the gene matches: 5. Looked up from germline, CDR1 is SGHDT and CDR2 is YYEEEE.